The 23 T cell receptor beta chains reported below all come from one sample, sequenced in a study of shared clonotypes between healthy human individuals. Cells designated naive CD8 were CD45RO-negative and were positively selected for CCR7, with terminally differentiated effector memory CD45RA+ cells excluded. Assay used: immunoSEQ multiplex PCR; TCRdb lists only in-frame clones, some missing. The table shows millions of clones, with 85% to 95% occurring only once. Sequenced material: naive CD8+ T cells from PBMCs. The receptors stem from a man between 18 and 29 years old in good health. Some clones in this sample may be carry-over from other donors' samples.

J is TRBJ1-1 and V is TRBV6-1; D not resolved. The germline V gene encodes CDR1 MNHNS and CDR2 SASEGT. There are 15 residues in the CDR3. V lost 3 bases and J lost 3, with 14 bases in between. In DNA form, the CDR3 reads TGTGCCAGCAGTGAGGCGGAATCCTTTTACACTGAAGCTTTCTTT. It translates to CASSEAESFYTEAFF.

The genes are TRBV2 and TRBJ2-3; D gene unclear. Trimming stripped 3 bases from V and 0 bases from J, with 4 bases between. Germline CDR1 SNHLY, CDR2 FYNNEI. The CDR3 consists of 13 residues. Here the CDR3 DNA reads TGTGCCAGCAGTGAGAGGAGCACAGATACGCAGTATTTT. This gives the protein CASSERSTDTQYF.

This rearrangement joins TRBV10-3 to TRBJ2-1; 8 bases align to TRBD2. This CDR3 has 16 amino acids. Germline CDR1 is ENHRY and CDR2 is SYGVKD. V shed 6 bases, J shed 4 bases, and the junction held 11 bases outside the gene matches. The chain's CDR3 is CAISKTGTRGYNEQFF. The CDR3, as DNA: TGTGCCATCAGCAAAACCGGGACTAGGGGGTACAATGAGCAGTTCTTC.

The gene calls are TRBV29-1 and TRBJ2-1; 7 bases fit TRBD2. CDR3 length equals 13 residues. Germline CDR1 SQVTM, CDR2 ANQGSEA. The trim removed 7 bases at V and 6 bases at J, leaving 9 bases unmatched. The CDR3 DNA is TGCAGCGCCCGGGACTACAGTACCAATGAGCAGTTCTTC. Translated: CSARDYSTNEQFF.

This chain joins TRBV9 and TRBJ2-1; TRBD2 matches 7 bases. The junction had 13 bases not matched to a gene; V was cut back by 2 bases and J by 2 bases. Germline-derived CDR1 and CDR2 are SGDLS and YYNGEE. The CDR3 is 18 amino acids. CDR3 residues: CASSVPQGGGEAYNEQFF. The CDR3 coding sequence is TGTGCCAGCAGCGTTCCCCAGGGCGGGGGAGAGGCCTACAATGAGCAGTTCTTC.

In this sample, this clone turned up once. This chain links TRBV29-1 with TRBJ2-5; either TRBD1 or TRBD2 may fit D (5 bases each). Trimming stripped 2 bases from V and 9 bases from J, with 13 bases between. The CDR3 contains 12 residues. Germline V gene data show CDR1 as SQVTM and CDR2 as ANQGSEA. The CDR3 reads CSVERGEEAQYF. CDR3 in DNA: TGCAGCGTTGAAAGGGGAGAGGAGGCCCAGTACTTC.

This chain joins TRBV15 and TRBJ2-5; D is possibly TRBD1 or TRBD2 (6 bases each). Trimming took off 5 bases at V and 1 base at J, with 17 bases between the two ends. CDR1 is LNHNV, CDR2 YYDKDF, per germline (reference sequence). This CDR3 region has 16 residues. CDR3 region: CATSPDVGGGQETQYF. The CDR3 bases are TGTGCCACCAGCCCAGACGTCGGGGGCGGCCAAGAGACCCAGTACTTC.

The rearrangement links TRBV2 to TRBJ2-7, with D tentatively TRBD1 (6 bases). V was pared by 2 bases and J by 6 bases, with 17 bases between. Germline V gives CDR1 SNHLY, CDR2 FYNNEI. CDR3 size: 15 residues. CDR3 sequence: CASSEYWDNSPEQYF. For the CDR3, the DNA is TGTGCCAGCAGTGAATATTGGGACAATTCTCCCGAGCAGTACTTC.

This chain uses TRBV5-1 with TRBJ2-1; TRBD2 matches at 9 bases. Unmatched junction bases numbered 13, after V lost 6 bases and J lost 0 bases. The length of the CDR3 is 18 residues. CDR1 and CDR2 from the germline V gene are SGHRS and YFSETQ. The CDR3 sequence is CASKPTSGGVGSYNEQFF. The CDR3 DNA is TGCGCCAGCAAACCGACTAGCGGTGGGGTAGGCTCCTACAATGAGCAGTTCTTC.

This clone came up a few times. The chain combines TRBV10-3 with TRBJ1-1; a possible D gene is TRBD1 (5 bases). Per the germline V gene, CDR1 is ENHRY and CDR2 is SYGVKD. Trimming cost V 2 bases and J 6 bases, with 10 bases left between them. The length of the CDR3 is 13 residues. The CDR3 protein is CAISEGDSSEAFF. CDR3 bases: TGTGCCATCAGTGAGGGAGACAGCTCTGAAGCTTTCTTT.

The V gene is TRBV4-1, the J gene TRBJ1-1; TRBD1 aligns across 12 bases. Looked up from germline, CDR1 is MGHRA and CDR2 is YSYEKL. The CDR3 has 15 amino acids. The J segment lost 8 bases and the V segment lost 2 bases, leaving 6 bases of the junction unmatched. CDR3 sequence: CASSQPGQGASEAFF. In DNA, the CDR3 is TGCGCCAGCAGCCAACCGGGACAGGGGGCGTCGGAAGCTTTCTTT.

The chain is built from TRBV4-1 and TRBJ2-7, with 8 nucleotides matching TRBD1. V trimming: 0 bases; J trimming: 4 bases; junction bases outside the gene matches: 8. The CDR3 is 16 residues long. Germline lookup yields CDR1 MGHRA and CDR2 YSYEKL. This chain's CDR3 is CASSQEGTGRVYEQYF. In DNA, the CDR3 is TGCGCCAGCAGCCAAGAGGGGACAGGTCGGGTTTACGAGCAGTACTTC.

In regard to this clone: The same CDR3 also results from other DNA sequences found in this sample. The rearrangement uses TRBV6-1 and TRBJ2-1; no clear D. The CDR3 totals 15 residues. Germline V gene data show CDR1 as MNHNS and CDR2 as SASEGT. V lost 2 bases and J lost 1, with 9 bases in between. The CDR3 bases are TGTGCCAGCAGTGAATATGGCGGATCCTACAATGAGCAGTTCTTC. Translated, it gives CASSEYGGSYNEQFF.

This clone has just a few counts. This chain connects TRBV7-9 to TRBJ1-2; 8 bases align to TRBD1. Germline CDR1 is SEHNR and CDR2 is FQNEAQ (reference sequence). CDR3 length: 16 residues. The ends lost 5 bases at V and 2 bases at J; junction bases unmatched: 10. The CDR3: CASSETMDRANYGYTF. The CDR3 bases are TGTGCCAGCAGCGAAACCATGGACAGGGCCAACTATGGCTACACCTTC.

The rearrangement uses TRBV2 and TRBJ2-3; D is unclear. CDR1 and CDR2 (germline): SNHLY, FYNNEI. The CDR3 loop spans 11 amino acids. V lost 3 bases and J 6 bases, leaving 4 bases between the germline ends. CDR3 sequence reads: CASSERDTQYF. Here the CDR3 DNA reads TGTGCCAGCAGTGAGAGGGATACGCAGTATTTT.

The chain is built from TRBV30 and TRBJ1-1; 7 nucleotides line up with TRBD1. Germline-derived CDR1 and CDR2 are GTSNPN and SVGIG (reference sequence). The CDR3 extends over 17 amino acids. V gave up 0 bases and J gave up 1 base; unmatched junction bases: 11. The CDR3 reads CAWSVTLTGIPNTEAFF. Here the CDR3 DNA reads TGTGCCTGGAGTGTTACTCTGACAGGGATCCCGAACACTGAAGCTTTCTTT.

This chain links TRBV29-1 with TRBJ2-7; the match to TRBD1 covers 8 bases. The length of the CDR3 is 14 residues. Germline V gene data show CDR1 as SQVTM and CDR2 as ANQGSEA. The ends lost 6 bases at V and 0 bases at J; junction bases unmatched: 7. The CDR3 loop reads CSVTTGGYSYEQYF. As DNA, the CDR3 is TGCAGCGTAACCACAGGGGGATACTCCTACGAGCAGTACTTC.

The chain couples TRBV27 to TRBJ2-2, with D possibly matching TRBD2 (5 bases). Trimming took 6 bases from V and 8 from J, leaving 16 bases between them. The germline V gene encodes CDR1 MNHEY and CDR2 SMNVEV (reference sequence). The length of the CDR3 is 14 residues. The CDR3 bases are TGTGCCAGCAGATCCCCCGGGGATCGGGGGGAGCTGTTTTTT. Its protein product is CASRSPGDRGELFF.

The chain employs TRBV7-3 and TRBJ2-5; 9 bases line up with TRBD2. This CDR3 is 17 amino acids long. Germline-derived CDR1 and CDR2 are SGHTA and FQGTGA. The trim removed 1 base at V and 4 bases at J, leaving 10 bases unmatched. The CDR3 DNA reads TGTGCCAGCAGCTTAATTGGCGGGAGGGCCGGAGTAGAGACCCAGTACTTC. Residues: CASSLIGGRAGVETQYF.

The chain couples TRBV5-4 to TRBJ2-7; D may be TRBD1 (5 bases). The CDR3 is 14 amino acids. In germline, CDR1 is SGHNT, CDR2 YYREEE (reference sequence). The germline V and J ends were trimmed by 4 bases and 5 bases, with 16 bases remaining between them. The CDR3 DNA follows: TGTGCCAGCAGCCTGGGGCGGTTGACCCACGAGCAGTACTTC. As protein: CASSLGRLTHEQYF.

The chain recombines TRBV19 with TRBJ2-7; 7 bases agree with TRBD2. CDR1 and CDR2 from the germline V gene are LNHDA and SQIVND (reference sequence). The CDR3 spans 14 residues. The trim removed 3 bases at V and 3 bases at J, leaving 5 bases unmatched. CDR3 nucleotide sequence: TGTGCCAGTAGTATGAGTGGCGGGGGCTACGAGCAGTACTTC. It specifies CASSMSGGGYEQYF.

This clone was recorded once. The chain combines TRBV11-2 with TRBJ2-3; 9 nucleotides align to TRBD2. Per the germline V gene, CDR1 is SGHAT and CDR2 is FQNNGV. The CDR3 loop spans 17 amino acids. The V and J ends lost 5 bases and 4 bases, in that order; junction bases with no gene match: 13. CDR3 DNA sequence: TGTGCCAGCAGCCACGCAGGGCGGCGGGAGGGCTCAGATACGCAGTATTTT. As protein: CASSHAGRREGSDTQYF.

V usage is TRBV7-3 and J usage is TRBJ1-1, with D unclear. V was cut by 1 base and J by 0 bases, with 12 bases left in between. CDR1 is SGHTA, CDR2 FQGTGA, per germline. This CDR3 region has 16 residues. CDR3 residues: CASSLRRPGMNTEAFF. DNA of the CDR3: TGTGCCAGCAGCTTAAGACGACCGGGGATGAACACTGAAGCTTTCTTT. The whole variable domain, filled in from reference TRBV7-3 and TRBJ1-1, reads GAGVSQTPSNKVTEKGKYVELRCDPISGHTALYWYRQSLGQGPEFLIYFQGTGAADDSGLPNDRFFAVRPEGSVSTLKIQRTERGDSAVYLCASSLRRPGMNTEAFFGQGTRLTVV.